This T cell receptor (beta chain) was identified in a study of shared clonotypes between healthy human individuals. Turning to the study itself: The study drew on a couple of women and three men aged 18 to 49 as donors.

Produced via immunoSEQ multiplex PCR; TCRdb's table is partial and in-frame only. The sample carries approximately 2,300,000 clones, 85% to 95% recorded once. This TCR was sampled from a man younger than 35 in good health. Some clones in this sample may be carry-over from other donors' samples. The specimen was naive CD4+ T cells from PBMCs. Subset noted: CD45RA+ positively selected.

CDR3 sequence: CASSQPRGRTEAFF. For the CDR3, the DNA is TGTGCCAGCAGCCAACCTCGCGGACGTACTGAAGCTTTCTTT. V usage is TRBV6-5 and J usage is TRBJ1-1; D not certain. The germline CDR1 and CDR2 sequences are MNHEY and SVGAGI. The CDR3 sequence is 14 residues long. Trimming took off 6 bases at V and 5 bases at J, with 16 bases between the two ends.